The rows below give T cell receptor beta chains drawn from one sample of a study of T cells in Graves' hyperthyroidism and ophthalmopathy. A single record per CDR3 protein comes from TCRdb applying MiXCR to the multiplex PCR reads. The sample lists around 540,000 distinct CDR3 sequences; around 15% were seen once. The sample comprised blood. The receptor set was obtained from a woman aged 25 to 39 with Graves' ophthalmopathy. Each CDR3 is given with its conserved first and last residue. Clone sizes are given selectively: once, few, many, or a class where the clone is expanded.

j_gene,abundance,v_gene,CDR3aa
TRBJ2-1,many,TRBV2,CASRRTSGSLDEQFF
TRBJ2-1,many,TRBV5-1,CASSGTRGVAGSYNEQFF
TRBJ1-6,few,TRBV10-1,CASSESKGGTDSPLHF
TRBJ2-2,few,TRBV7-6,CASSLVQGATNTGELFF
TRBJ1-5,few,TRBV7-6,CASATGNSNQPQHF
TRBJ2-1,-,TRBV6-2/TRBV6-3,CASSDPGTSSYNEQFF
TRBJ2-3,few,TRBV10-3,CAISREGGTDTQYF
TRBJ2-1,many,TRBV7-2,CASSQQGLALGEQFF
TRBJ2-1,many,TRBV20-1,CSARRSGRGEQFF
TRBJ2-2,-,TRBV9,CASSTGTGTGTGELFF
TRBJ2-1,-,TRBV6-1,CASSDSRSGLAGVARQFF
TRBJ2-3,-,TRBV6-2/TRBV6-3,CASIGGAGLVTDTQYF
TRBJ1-2,-,TRBV5-1,CASSLYTGGNYGYTF
TRBJ2-1,many,TRBV20-1,CSEISGESNEQFF